The T cell receptor beta chain described here comes from a study of shared T cell receptors in the human thymus (dated by TCRdb to the early 2020s). Turning to the overall study: The study examined how the human thymus generates shared, self-reactive T-cell receptor alpha chains.

Worth noting for this clone: It lacks a known antigen. No base-level quality is on record; no much larger clone is a single base apart.

Libraries were prepared through the immunoSEQ multiplex PCR assay. What TCRdb holds here is the immuneACCESS table cut down to in-frame rearrangements. Part of the clones is not present; checked against another copy, under half of the missing clones reflect an unresolved V gene, and the others are unexplained. Across this sample there are over 350,000 clones, with 95% seen only once. The leading ten clones occupy roughly 0.021% of the sample. The sequence derives from a human donor. Sample: thymocytes.

For the CDR3, the sequence is CASSLGTGVDYEQYF. The nucleotides read TGTGCCAGCAGCCTCGGGACAGGGGTGGACTACGAGCAGTACTTC. The chain is encoded by TRBV7-8 joined to TRBJ2-7; 10 central nucleotides agree with TRBD1. Inclusive of the bounding cysteine and phenylalanine, the CDR3 is 15 residues long. The retained sequence is limited to the CDR3, 45 bases, with the frame set at the first base. Trimmed from V: 5 bases; trimmed from J: 3 bases; junction bases lacking a gene match: 7. CDR1 SGHVS and CDR2 FQNEAQ were looked up in the germline V gene.